The 3 T cell receptor beta chains below were found in one sample sequenced in a study of a mutant IDH1 vaccine in newly diagnosed glioma. As to time point: baseline, week 1 (first vaccination visit). The sample's treatment: pre-vaccination baseline after standard-of-care therapy. The data were produced by immunoSEQ multiplex PCR, yet TCRdb's version contains in-frame clones alone and is incomplete. The data show 99,000 or so clones, roughly 89% seen once. The sample consisted of PBMCs, taken from a glioma patient treated with radiotherapy, temozolomide or both. These receptors all come from a woman between 50 and 59 years old with glioma.

The chain is built from TRBV29-1 and TRBJ2-7; D unclear. V lost 4 bases and J lost 3, with 7 bases in between. The germline V gene encodes CDR1 SQVTM and CDR2 ANQGSEA. The CDR3 length is 11 residues. The CDR3 nucleotides are TGCAGCGTTGGGAATGACTACGAGCAGTACTTC. Residues: CSVGNDYEQYF.

This chain uses TRBV27 with TRBJ2-7; D is undetermined. The CDR3 is 14 residues long. Germline loops: CDR1 MNHEY, CDR2 SMNVEV (reference sequence). Trimming cost V 0 bases and J 5 bases, with 11 bases left between them. The DNA of the CDR3 is TGTGCCAGCAGTTTATCGTTCTATTCCCACGAGCAGTACTTC. It translates to CASSLSFYSHEQYF.

The CDR3 sequence is CASSETGTGWGEKLFF. CDR3 nucleotides: TGTGCCAGCAGTGAAACCGGGACAGGGTGGGGAGAAAAACTGTTTTTT. The chain links TRBV2 to TRBJ1-4, with 9 bases fitting TRBD1. CDR3 length: 16 residues. J gave up 8 bases and V 2 bases, and 9 bases lay outside the gene matches. Germline V lookup: CDR1 SNHLY, CDR2 FYNNEI.